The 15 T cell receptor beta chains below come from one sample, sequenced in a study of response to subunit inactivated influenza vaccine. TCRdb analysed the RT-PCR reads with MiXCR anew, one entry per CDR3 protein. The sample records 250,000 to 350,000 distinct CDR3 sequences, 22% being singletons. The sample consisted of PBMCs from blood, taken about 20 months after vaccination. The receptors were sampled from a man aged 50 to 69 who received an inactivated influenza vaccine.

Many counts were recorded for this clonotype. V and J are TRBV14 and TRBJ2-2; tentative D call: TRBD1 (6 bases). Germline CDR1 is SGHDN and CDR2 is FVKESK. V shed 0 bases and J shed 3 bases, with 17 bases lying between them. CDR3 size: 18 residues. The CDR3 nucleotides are TGTGCCAGCAGCCAAGATCGGGCAGGGGCTCGGTACACCGGGGAGCTGTTTTTT. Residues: CASSQDRAGARYTGELFF.

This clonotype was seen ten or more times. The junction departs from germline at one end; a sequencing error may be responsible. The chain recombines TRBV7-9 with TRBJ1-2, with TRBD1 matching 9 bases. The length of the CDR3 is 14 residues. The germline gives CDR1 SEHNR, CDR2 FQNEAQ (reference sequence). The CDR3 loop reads CASSVAGTGFGYTF. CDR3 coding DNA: TGTGCCAGCAGCGTAGCCGGGACAGGGTTTGGCTACACCTTC.

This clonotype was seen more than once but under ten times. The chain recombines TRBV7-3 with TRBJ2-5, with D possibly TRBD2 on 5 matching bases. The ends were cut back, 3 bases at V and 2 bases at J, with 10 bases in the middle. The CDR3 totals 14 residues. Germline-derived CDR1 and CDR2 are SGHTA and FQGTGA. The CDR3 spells CASSFLPGQETQYF. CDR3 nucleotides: TGTGCCAGCAGCTTTCTTCCGGGACAAGAGACCCAGTACTTC.

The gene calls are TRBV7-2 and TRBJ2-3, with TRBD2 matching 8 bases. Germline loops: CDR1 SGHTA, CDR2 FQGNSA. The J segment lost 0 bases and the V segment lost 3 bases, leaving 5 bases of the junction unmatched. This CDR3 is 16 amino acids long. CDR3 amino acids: CASSFGGGFSTDTQYF. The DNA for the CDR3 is TGTGCCAGCAGCTTTGGCGGGGGGTTTAGCACAGATACGCAGTATTTT.

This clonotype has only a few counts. This CDR3 is CASSSIAGNSYEQYF. CDR3 nucleotides: TGCGCCAGCAGCTCCATAGCGGGGAACTCCTACGAGCAGTACTTC. The chain is built from TRBV5-1 and TRBJ2-7, with TRBD2 matching over 8 bases. The length of the CDR3 is 15 residues. Per germline, CDR1 SGHRS and CDR2 YFSETQ. J gave up 0 bases and V 3 bases, and 5 bases lay outside the gene matches. Filled out from reference TRBV5-1 and TRBJ2-7, the complete variable domain reads KAGVTQTPRYLIKTRGQQVTLSCSPISGHRSVSWYQQTPGQGLQFLFEYFSETQRNKGNFPGRFSGRQFSNSRSEMNVSTLELGDSALYLCASSSIAGNSYEQYFGPGTRLTVT.

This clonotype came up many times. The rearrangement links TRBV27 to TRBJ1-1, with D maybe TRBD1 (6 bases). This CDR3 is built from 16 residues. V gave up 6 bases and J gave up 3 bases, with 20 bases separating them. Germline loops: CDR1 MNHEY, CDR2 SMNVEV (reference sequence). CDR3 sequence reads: CASRAILTGGYTEAFF. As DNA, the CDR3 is TGTGCCAGCAGGGCGATTTTGACAGGAGGGTACACTGAAGCTTTCTTT.

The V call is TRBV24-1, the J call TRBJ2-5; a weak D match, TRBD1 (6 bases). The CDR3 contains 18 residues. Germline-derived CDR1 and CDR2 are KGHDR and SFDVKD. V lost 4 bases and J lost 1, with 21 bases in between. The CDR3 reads CATSDRLDSPGSQETQYF. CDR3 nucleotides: TGTGCCACCAGTGACCGCCTGGACAGCCCAGGGAGCCAAGAGACCCAGTACTTC.

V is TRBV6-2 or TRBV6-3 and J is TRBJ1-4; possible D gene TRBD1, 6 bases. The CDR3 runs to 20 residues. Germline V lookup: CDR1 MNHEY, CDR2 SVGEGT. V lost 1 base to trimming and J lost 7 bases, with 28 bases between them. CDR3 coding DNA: TGTGCCAGCAGTTACTTCGCCGTTCTGGCCCCCGGGGGCGTATGTGAAAAACTGTTTTTT. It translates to CASSYFAVLAPGGVCEKLFF.

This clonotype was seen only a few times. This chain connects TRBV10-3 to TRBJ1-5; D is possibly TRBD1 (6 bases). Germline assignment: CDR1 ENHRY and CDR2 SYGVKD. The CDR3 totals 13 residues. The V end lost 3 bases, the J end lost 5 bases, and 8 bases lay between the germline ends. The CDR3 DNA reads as TGTGCCATCAGTGAACAGGGCGATCAGCCCCAGCATTTT. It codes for CAISEQGDQPQHF.

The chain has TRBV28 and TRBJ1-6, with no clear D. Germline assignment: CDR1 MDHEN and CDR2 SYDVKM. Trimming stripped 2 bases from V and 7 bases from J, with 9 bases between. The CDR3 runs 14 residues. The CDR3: CASSLNTENSPLHF. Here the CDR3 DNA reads TGTGCCAGCAGTTTAAACACAGAGAATTCACCCCTCCACTTT.

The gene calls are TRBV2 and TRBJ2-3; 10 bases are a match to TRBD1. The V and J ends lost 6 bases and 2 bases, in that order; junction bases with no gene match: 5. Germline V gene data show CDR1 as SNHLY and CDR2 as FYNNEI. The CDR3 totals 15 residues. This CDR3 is CASSEGQGNTDTQYF. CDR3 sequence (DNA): TGTGCCAGCAGCGAGGGACAGGGGAACACAGATACGCAGTATTTT.

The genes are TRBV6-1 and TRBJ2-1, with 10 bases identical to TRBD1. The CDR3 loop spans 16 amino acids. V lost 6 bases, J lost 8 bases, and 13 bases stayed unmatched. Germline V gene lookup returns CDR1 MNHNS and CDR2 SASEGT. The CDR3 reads CASRRLGTGDSDEQFF. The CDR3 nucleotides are TGTGCCAGCAGACGACTCGGGACAGGGGATAGTGATGAGCAGTTCTTC.

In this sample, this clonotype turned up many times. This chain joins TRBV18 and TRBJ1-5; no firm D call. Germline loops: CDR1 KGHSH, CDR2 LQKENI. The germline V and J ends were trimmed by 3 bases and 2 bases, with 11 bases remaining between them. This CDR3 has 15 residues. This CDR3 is CASSPVGGGNQPQHF. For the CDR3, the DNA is TGTGCCAGCTCACCGGTTGGAGGTGGCAATCAGCCCCAGCATTTT. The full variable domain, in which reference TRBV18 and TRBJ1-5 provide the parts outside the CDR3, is NAGVMQNPRHLVRRRGQEARLRCSPMKGHSHVYWYRQLPEEGLKFMVYLQKENIIDESGMPKERFSAEFPKEGPSILRIQQVVRGDSAAYFCASSPVGGGNQPQHFGDGTRLSIL.

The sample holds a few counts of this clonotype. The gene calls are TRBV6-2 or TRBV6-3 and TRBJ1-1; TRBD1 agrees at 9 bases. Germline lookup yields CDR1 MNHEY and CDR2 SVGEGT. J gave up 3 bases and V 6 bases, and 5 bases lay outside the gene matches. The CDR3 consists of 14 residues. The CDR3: CASRADRGYTEAFF. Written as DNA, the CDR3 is TGTGCCAGCAGAGCGGACAGGGGATACACTGAAGCTTTCTTT.

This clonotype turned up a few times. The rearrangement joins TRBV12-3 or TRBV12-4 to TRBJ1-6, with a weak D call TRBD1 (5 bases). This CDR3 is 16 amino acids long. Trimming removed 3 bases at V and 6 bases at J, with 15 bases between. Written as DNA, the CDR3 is TGTGCCAGCAGTTTGAACGGCGGGGCGCGTAATTCACCCCTCCACTTT. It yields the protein CASSLNGGARNSPLHF.